These 27 T cell receptor beta chains share one sample of origin, sequenced in a study of blood T cell repertoires in COVID-19. Clones were read by immunoSEQ multiplex PCR, and TCRdb kept only the in-frame ones, dropping some. Of 150,000 or so clones detected, approximately 85% appear once; the ten largest clones hold around 0.63%. Input material: peripheral blood. The receptors were gathered from a man aged 60 to 75 with COVID-19, enrolled during active disease.

The chain employs TRBV2 and TRBJ1-2, with TRBD1 matching over 8 bases. CDR3 length equals 14 residues. V trimming: 5 bases; J trimming: 1 base; junction bases outside the gene matches: 3. The germline V gene encodes CDR1 SNHLY and CDR2 FYNNEI. CDR3 amino acids: CASSPTGVNYGYTF. The CDR3 nucleotides read TGTGCCAGCAGTCCGACAGGGGTTAACTATGGCTACACCTTC.

CDR3 coding DNA: TGCGCCAGCAGCTTGGACGGACAGGGGGCAGAGGGCGAAAAACTGTTTTTT. Translated: CASSLDGQGAEGEKLFF. V is TRBV5-1 and J is TRBJ1-4; 11 bases match TRBD1. The CDR3 totals 17 residues. V shed 0 bases, J shed 8 bases, and the junction held 9 bases outside the gene matches. Germline values: CDR1 SGHRS, CDR2 YFSETQ.

The chain carries TRBV5-1 and TRBJ2-5; a possible D gene is TRBD1 (6 bases). Germline V gene data show CDR1 as SGHRS and CDR2 as YFSETQ. This CDR3 is 15 amino acids long. Trimming took off 0 bases at V and 4 bases at J, with 13 bases between the two ends. CDR3 amino acids: CASSLDGNRVETQYF. CDR3 nucleotides: TGCGCCAGCAGCTTGGATGGGAACAGGGTAGAGACCCAGTACTTC.

This chain links TRBV5-1 with TRBJ1-1; D is uncertain. This CDR3 spans 13 amino acids. Per germline, CDR1 SGHRS and CDR2 YFSETQ. Trimming removed 2 bases at V and 5 bases at J, with 10 bases between. The CDR3 loop reads CASSFSSATEAFF. CDR3 coding DNA: TGCGCCAGCAGCTTTAGCTCAGCGACTGAAGCTTTCTTT.

The rearrangement uses TRBV30 and TRBJ2-7; 8 bases line up with TRBD2. Germline trimming cut 3 bases from V and 3 bases from J; bases unmatched to any gene: 7. Germline values: CDR1 GTSNPN, CDR2 SVGIG (reference sequence). This CDR3 is 14 amino acids long. The CDR3, as DNA: TGTGCCTGGAGGGCCCCCCTAGCGGGCTACGAGCAGTACTTC. It specifies CAWRAPLAGYEQYF.

The rearrangement links TRBV11-3 to TRBJ2-1, with 7 bases lining up with TRBD1. CDR3 length: 14 residues. Trimming cost V 6 bases and J 5 bases; bases outside gene matches: 7. Germline lookup yields CDR1 SGHNT and CDR2 YENEEA. CDR3 region: CASRRDRANNEQFF. CDR3 in DNA: TGTGCCAGCAGACGTGACAGGGCAAACAATGAGCAGTTCTTC.

This clone was counted a single time. The chain carries TRBV9 and TRBJ2-5; 16 nucleotides align to TRBD2. The CDR3 covers 17 residues. V dropped 4 bases and J dropped 4; count of bases not matched to a gene: 7. Germline-derived CDR1 and CDR2 are SGDLS and YYNGEE. The CDR3 nucleotides read TGTGCCAGCAGCCCGGGGACTAGCGGGGGGGCCAGAGAGACCCAGTACTTC. The encoded protein is CASSPGTSGGARETQYF.

The chain recombines TRBV5-1 with TRBJ1-1, with 7 bases fitting TRBD1. Per germline, CDR1 SGHRS and CDR2 YFSETQ. The V segment lost 0 bases and the J segment 5 bases; nucleotides outside the gene matches: 7. This CDR3 has 15 amino acids. The CDR3, as DNA: TGCGCCAGCAGCTTGGAGGCAGGGGGAAGAACTGAAGCTTTCTTT. Protein: CASSLEAGGRTEAFF. Using reference TRBV5-1 and TRBJ1-1 for the parts outside the CDR3, the full variable domain is KAGVTQTPRYLIKTRGQQVTLSCSPISGHRSVSWYQQTPGQGLQFLFEYFSETQRNKGNFPGRFSGRQFSNSRSEMNVSTLELGDSALYLCASSLEAGGRTEAFFGQGTRLTVV.

This rearrangement joins TRBV27 to TRBJ2-2; weak D call: TRBD2 (6 bases). Per the germline V gene, CDR1 is MNHEY and CDR2 is SMNVEV (reference sequence). The CDR3 totals 15 residues. V lost 2 bases and J lost 4, with 11 bases in between. The CDR3 DNA reads as TGTGCCAGCAGTTTAGTATTCGGGAGCACCGGGGAGCTGTTTTTT. Its protein is CASSLVFGSTGELFF.

The chain combines TRBV10-3 with TRBJ1-5, with 7 nucleotides matching TRBD1. The V gene end was trimmed by 0 bases and the J gene end by 5 bases; junction bases not matched to a gene: 1. CDR3 length: 14 amino acids. Germline V lookup: CDR1 ENHRY, CDR2 SYGVKD. The CDR3 DNA sequence: TGTGCCATCAGTGAGTCAGGGGGCCATCAGCCCCAGCATTTT. Amino acids: CAISESGGHQPQHF.

The chain has TRBV2 and TRBJ2-3, with a tentative D call TRBD2 (5 bases). Germline lookup yields CDR1 SNHLY and CDR2 FYNNEI. Deletions cut 9 bases from V and 4 bases from J, with 14 bases between. CDR3 length: 13 residues. Written as DNA, the CDR3 is TGTGCCAGTAGAGGGAATGTAGCAGATACGCAGTATTTT. Residues: CASRGNVADTQYF.

The chain combines TRBV7-2 with TRBJ1-5; 9 bases line up with TRBD1. Germline V gene lookup returns CDR1 SGHTA and CDR2 FQGNSA. The CDR3 loop spans 14 amino acids. V lost 4 bases to trimming and J lost 7 bases; unmatched junction nucleotides: 5. The CDR3 is CASSSGTGLQPQHF. The CDR3 DNA sequence: TGTGCCAGCAGCTCGGGGACAGGGTTACAGCCCCAGCATTTT.

The J gene is TRBJ2-1, the V gene TRBV7-3; 7 bases map to TRBD1. This CDR3 spans 15 amino acids. With V trimmed by 5 bases and J by 2 bases, 6 bases remained unmatched. Germline V gives CDR1 SGHTA, CDR2 FQGTGA. The CDR3 loop reads CASSPLGQTYNEQFF. The CDR3 nucleotides read TGTGCCAGCAGCCCTCTGGGACAGACCTACAATGAGCAGTTCTTC.

The chain is built from TRBV25-1 and TRBJ1-1, with D hard to call. V was pared by 3 bases and J by 1 base, with 9 bases between. CDR1 is MGHDK and CDR2 is SYGVNS in the germline V gene. The CDR3 consists of 14 residues. The CDR3 DNA follows: TGTGCCAGCAGTGATCGGGGTCGGAACACTGAAGCTTTCTTT. It encodes CASSDRGRNTEAFF.

This clone was counted between two and nine times. V and J are TRBV30 and TRBJ1-3; D is perhaps TRBD1 (5 bases). The V end lost 2 bases, the J end lost 2 bases, and 13 bases lay between the germline ends. CDR3 length: 15 residues. Germline V gene data show CDR1 as GTSNPN and CDR2 as SVGIG (reference sequence). The CDR3 spells CAWSPPKGAGNTIYF. CDR3 DNA: TGTGCCTGGAGTCCCCCCAAAGGGGCTGGAAACACCATATATTTT.

V is TRBV6-5 and J is TRBJ1-1; TRBD1 might be the D (6 bases). The CDR3 is made up of 15 amino acids. V lost 1 base and J lost 6, with 15 bases in between. Germline V CDR1 and CDR2: MNHEY, SVGAGI. As DNA, the CDR3 is TGTGCCAGCAGTTACTTGGGGGGGGCAAACCCTGAAGCTTTCTTT. Its translation: CASSYLGGANPEAFF.

This rearrangement joins TRBV18 to TRBJ2-7; D is perhaps TRBD1 (7 bases). This CDR3 region has 14 residues. Germline values: CDR1 KGHSH, CDR2 LQKENI. Trimming shortened V by 3 bases and J by 1 base, and 10 bases separated the two germline ends. The CDR3 is CASSPQGGSYEQYF. The CDR3 bases are TGTGCCAGCTCACCCCAGGGGGGATCCTACGAGCAGTACTTC.

The chain is built from TRBV28 and TRBJ1-1, with D tentatively TRBD1 (5 bases). The length of the CDR3 is 12 residues. Trimming shortened V by 6 bases and J by 12 bases, and 17 bases separated the two germline ends. Germline V gene sequence: CDR1 MDHEN, CDR2 SYDVKM. This chain's CDR3 is CASSLGQPGTFF. The DNA for the CDR3 is TGTGCCAGCAGCTTGGGGCAGCCTGGAACTTTCTTT.

This chain uses TRBV14 with TRBJ1-6; 9 positions agree with TRBD1. Germline lookup yields CDR1 SGHDN and CDR2 FVKESK. This CDR3 has 16 amino acids. The J segment lost 9 bases and the V segment lost 2 bases, leaving 8 bases of the junction unmatched. CDR3 DNA: TGTGCCAGCAGCCAACCAGGACAGGGGACCTCTTCACCCCTCCACTTT. It specifies CASSQPGQGTSSPLHF.

V usage is TRBV6-5 and J usage is TRBJ2-2, with a tentative D call TRBD1 (5 bases). CDR3 length: 14 residues. V was clipped by 6 bases and J by 2 bases, with 10 bases between them. From germline, CDR1 is MNHEY and CDR2 SVGAGI. This CDR3 is CASRRGQNTGELFF. The CDR3 nucleotides read TGTGCCAGCAGGAGAGGACAAAACACCGGGGAGCTGTTTTTT.

The J gene is TRBJ2-7, the V gene TRBV7-2; no definite D call. This CDR3 has 13 amino acids. In germline, CDR1 is SGHTA, CDR2 FQGNSA. V shed 1 base and J shed 3 bases, with 7 bases lying between them. In nucleotides, the CDR3 is TGTGCCAGCAGCTTAGGCGGTGTCTACGAGCAGTACTTC. Its translation is CASSLGGVYEQYF.

The chain uses TRBV7-2 and TRBJ1-3, with 7 bases lining up with TRBD1. The V segment lost 4 bases and the J segment 1 base; nucleotides outside the gene matches: 4. CDR1 and CDR2 (germline): SGHTA, FQGNSA. The CDR3 sequence is 15 residues long. The CDR3 DNA sequence: TGTGCCAGCAGCTATTCAGGGGGATCTGGAAACACCATATATTTT. The encoded protein is CASSYSGGSGNTIYF.

The CDR3: CASRTGTGYGYTF. CDR3 nucleotide sequence: TGTGCCAGTAGAACCGGGACAGGTTATGGCTACACCTTC. This chain connects TRBV19 to TRBJ1-2, with 8 bases fitting TRBD1. The CDR3 consists of 13 residues. In germline, CDR1 is LNHDA, CDR2 SQIVND (reference sequence). Losses at the gene ends were 6 bases for V and 5 bases for J; bases not matched to a gene: 5.

This chain uses TRBV27 with TRBJ2-3; D call uncertain. This CDR3 has 14 amino acids. CDR1 is MNHEY, CDR2 SMNVEV, per germline (reference sequence). V lost 2 bases and J 2 bases, leaving 8 bases between the germline ends. The CDR3 spells CASSLPGITDTQYF. The CDR3 DNA reads TGTGCCAGCAGTTTACCAGGAATCACAGATACGCAGTATTTT.

The chain uses TRBV12-3 or TRBV12-4 and TRBJ1-1; TRBD1 matches 7 bases. The V segment lost 6 bases and the J segment 10 bases; nucleotides outside the gene matches: 5. The CDR3 is made up of 11 amino acids. This chain's CDR3 is CASRREGAAFF. In DNA form, the CDR3 reads TGTGCCAGCAGACGAGAGGGGGCAGCTTTCTTT.

The sample holds many counts of this clone. This chain links TRBV25-1 with TRBJ2-1, with D possibly matching TRBD1 (6 bases). The CDR3 loop spans 16 amino acids. The germline V gene encodes CDR1 MGHDK and CDR2 SYGVNS. Trimming took 1 base from V and 0 from J, leaving 10 bases between them. The CDR3 sequence: CASSEFAGASYNEQFF. CDR3 in DNA: TGTGCCAGCAGTGAATTTGCAGGGGCCTCCTACAATGAGCAGTTCTTC.

This clone has a handful of counts. An end of the junction differs from the germline gene, which may be a read error. The CDR3 is CASSSTPIGWTGQGTQYF. CDR3 DNA sequence: TGTGCCAGCAGCTCTACCCCGATTGGCTGGACAGGGCAAGGGACCCAGTACTTC. The chain employs TRBV7-2 and TRBJ2-5, with 8 bases fitting TRBD1. The CDR3 consists of 18 residues. Germline CDR1 SGHTA, CDR2 FQGNSA.